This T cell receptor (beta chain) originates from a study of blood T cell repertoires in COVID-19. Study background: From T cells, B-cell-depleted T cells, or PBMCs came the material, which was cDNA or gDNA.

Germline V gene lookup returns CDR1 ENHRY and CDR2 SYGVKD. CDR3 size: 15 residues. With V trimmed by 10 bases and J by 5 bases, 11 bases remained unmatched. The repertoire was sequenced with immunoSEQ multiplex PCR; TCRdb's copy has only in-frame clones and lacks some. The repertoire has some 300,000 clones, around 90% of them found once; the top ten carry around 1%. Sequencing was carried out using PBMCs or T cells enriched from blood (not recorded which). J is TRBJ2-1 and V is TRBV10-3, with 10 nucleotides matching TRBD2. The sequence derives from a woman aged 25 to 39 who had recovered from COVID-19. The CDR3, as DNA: TGTGCCACGTACACCACTAGCGGGGACAACAATGAGCAGTTCTTC. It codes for CATYTTSGDNNEQFF.